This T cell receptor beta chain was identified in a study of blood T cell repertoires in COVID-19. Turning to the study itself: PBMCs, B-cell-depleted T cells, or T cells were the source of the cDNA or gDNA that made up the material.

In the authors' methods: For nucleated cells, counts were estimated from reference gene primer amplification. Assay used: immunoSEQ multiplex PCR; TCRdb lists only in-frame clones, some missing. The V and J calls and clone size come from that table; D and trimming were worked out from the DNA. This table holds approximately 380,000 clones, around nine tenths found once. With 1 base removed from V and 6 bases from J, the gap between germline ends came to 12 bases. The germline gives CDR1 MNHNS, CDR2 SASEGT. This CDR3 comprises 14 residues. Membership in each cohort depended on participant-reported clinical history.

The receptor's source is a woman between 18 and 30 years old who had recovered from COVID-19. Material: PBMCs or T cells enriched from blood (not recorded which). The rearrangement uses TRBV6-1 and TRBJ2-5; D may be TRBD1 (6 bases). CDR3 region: CASSEEQGTKTQYF. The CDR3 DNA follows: TGTGCCAGCAGTGAAGAGCAGGGGACGAAGACCCAGTACTTC.